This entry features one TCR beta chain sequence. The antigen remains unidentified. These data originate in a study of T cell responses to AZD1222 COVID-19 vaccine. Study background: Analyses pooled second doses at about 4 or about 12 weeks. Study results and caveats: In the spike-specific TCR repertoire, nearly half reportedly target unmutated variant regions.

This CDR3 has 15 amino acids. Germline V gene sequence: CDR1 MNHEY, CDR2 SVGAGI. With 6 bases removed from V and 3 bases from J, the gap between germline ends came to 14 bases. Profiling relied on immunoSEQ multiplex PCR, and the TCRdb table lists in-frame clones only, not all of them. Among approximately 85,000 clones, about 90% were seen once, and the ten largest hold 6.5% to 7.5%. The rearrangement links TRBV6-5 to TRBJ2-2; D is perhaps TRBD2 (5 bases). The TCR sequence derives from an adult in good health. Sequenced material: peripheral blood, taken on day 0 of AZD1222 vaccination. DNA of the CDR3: TGTGCCAGCAGCCGCGGGCGGGTAGACACCGGGGAGCTGTTTTTT. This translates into CASSRGRVDTGELFF.